This TCR beta chain was recorded in a study of response to subunit inactivated influenza vaccine. Study-wide points: Few new T cells, the authors suggested, are recruited by each seasonal influenza vaccination.

This clonotype was counted a few times. The antigen is unknown. TCRdb redid the calling of the RT-PCR reads with MiXCR, one entry per CDR3 protein. The sample lists 450,000 to 600,000 distinct CDR3 sequences, approximately 17% occurring once. The sequences come from CD4+ T cells sorted from PBMCs, collected less than 30 months after vaccination. The origin of this receptor is a man between 45 and 75 years old who received an inactivated influenza vaccine.

As DNA, the CDR3 is TGCAGTGCTAGGTTAGCGGGAGGCTACAATGAGCAGTTCTTC. Translating it yields CSARLAGGYNEQFF. This chain joins TRBV20-1 and TRBJ2-1, with TRBD2 matching over 10 bases. CDR1 DFQATT and CDR2 SNEGSKA come from the germline V gene (reference sequence). Trimming removed 3 bases from V and 3 bases from J; junction bases left unmatched: 2. The CDR3 length is 14 residues.